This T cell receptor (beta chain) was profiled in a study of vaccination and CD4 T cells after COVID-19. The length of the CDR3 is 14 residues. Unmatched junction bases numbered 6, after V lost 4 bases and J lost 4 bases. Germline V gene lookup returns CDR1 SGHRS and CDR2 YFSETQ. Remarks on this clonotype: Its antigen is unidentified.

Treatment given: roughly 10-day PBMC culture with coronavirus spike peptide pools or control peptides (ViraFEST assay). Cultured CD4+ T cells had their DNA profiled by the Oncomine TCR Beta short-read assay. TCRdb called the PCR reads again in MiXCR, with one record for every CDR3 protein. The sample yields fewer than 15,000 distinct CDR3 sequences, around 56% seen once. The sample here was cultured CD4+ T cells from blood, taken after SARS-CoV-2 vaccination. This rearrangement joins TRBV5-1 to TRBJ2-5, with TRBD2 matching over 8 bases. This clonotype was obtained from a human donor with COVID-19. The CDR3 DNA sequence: TGCGCCAGCAGCCCGAGCGGGGGTGGAGAGACCCAGTACTTC. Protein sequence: CASSPSGGGETQYF.